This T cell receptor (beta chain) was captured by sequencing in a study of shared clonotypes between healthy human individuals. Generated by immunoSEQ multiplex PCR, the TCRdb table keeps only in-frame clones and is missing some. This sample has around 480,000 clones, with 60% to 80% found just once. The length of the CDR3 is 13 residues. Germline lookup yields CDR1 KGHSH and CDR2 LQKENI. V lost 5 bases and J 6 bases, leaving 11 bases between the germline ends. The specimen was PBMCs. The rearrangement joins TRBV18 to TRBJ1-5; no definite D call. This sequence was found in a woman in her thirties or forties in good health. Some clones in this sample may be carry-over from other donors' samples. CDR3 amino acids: CASSDRAGQPQHF. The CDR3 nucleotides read TGTGCCAGCTCAGACCGTGCCGGTCAGCCCCAGCATTTT.